This T cell receptor (beta chain) was identified during a study of sequential checkpoint blockade in melanoma. Overall study: Randomization was 1:1 between first-line nivolumab→ipilimumab and ipilimumab→nivolumab. Both treatment sequences were followed by maintenance nivolumab.

Treatment reported: randomized to nivolumab then ipilimumab (arm A) or the reverse (arm B). No patient had prior DNA-damaging chemotherapy. Sorted cells were live CD3+CD8+, lacking CD19 and CD56, from PBMCs. Data came from immunoSEQ multiplex PCR; TCRdb stores just in-frame clones and leaves some out. The sample comprises some 14,000 clones, over 60% of which are singletons, and approximately 31% rests with the top ten. The specimen comprised CD8+ T cells sorted from blood (inferred from file names), sampled from a patient given nivolumab and ipilimumab in sequence. This TCR derives from a human donor with melanoma.

CDR3 sequence: CASSEWHLRGVSPLHF. The CDR3 nucleotides are TGTGCCAGCAGTGAATGGCACTTGCGGGGGGTCTCACCCCTCCACTTT. The J gene is TRBJ1-6, the V gene TRBV6-1; perhaps TRBD1 as D (5 bases). Trimming pared 2 bases from V and 10 bases from J, leaving 18 bases between. The germline gives CDR1 MNHNS, CDR2 SASEGT. The CDR3 contains 16 residues.